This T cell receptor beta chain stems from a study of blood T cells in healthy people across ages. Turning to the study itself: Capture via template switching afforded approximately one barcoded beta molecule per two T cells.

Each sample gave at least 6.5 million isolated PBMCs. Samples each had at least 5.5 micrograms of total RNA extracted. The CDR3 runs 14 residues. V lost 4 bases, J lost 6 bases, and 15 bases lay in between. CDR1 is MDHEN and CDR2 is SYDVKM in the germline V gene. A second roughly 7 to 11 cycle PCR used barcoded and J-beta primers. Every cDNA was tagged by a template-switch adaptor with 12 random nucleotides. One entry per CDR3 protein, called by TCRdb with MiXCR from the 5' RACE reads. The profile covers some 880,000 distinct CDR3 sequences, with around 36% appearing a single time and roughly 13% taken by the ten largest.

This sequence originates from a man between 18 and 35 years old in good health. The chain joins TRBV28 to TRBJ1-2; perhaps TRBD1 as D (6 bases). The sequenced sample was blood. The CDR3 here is CASSYPGQMNGYTF. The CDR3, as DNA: TGTGCCAGCAGTTACCCTGGACAGATGAATGGCTACACCTTC.